The subject of this entry is one T cell receptor beta chain. What it binds is not known. Unsorted whole blood yielded the total RNA, with T cells left unselected. Nested amplification of TCRalpha and TCRbeta cDNA involved two PCRs of around 16 and 10 cycles. TCRdb processed the 5' RACE reads again and assigns one entry to each CDR3 protein, with no DNA. The table for this sample gives over 110,000 distinct CDR3 sequences. This record comes from a study of monozygotic twins with inflammatory bowel disease. Study-wide results and limits: People with IBD had fewer clonotypes in common with others than healthy twins did, especially with disease activity. It was observed that concordant and discordant twins did not differ in repertoire similarity, possibly given limited power.

The source of this sequence is a human donor with ulcerative colitis or Crohn's disease, or a healthy co-twin of an affected twin (not recorded which). The sequenced sample consisted of blood.

This chain's CDR3 is CASSPSGDGYQPQHF. The chain has TRBV18 and TRBJ1-5. CDR1 is KGHSH and CDR2 is LQKENI in the germline V gene. The CDR3 extends over 15 amino acids.